The text below deals with one T cell receptor (beta chain). Those enrolled, adults aged roughly 18 to 89 years, came from roughly 23 US areas. Per the authors' pipeline: Estimated nucleated cell counts came from reference gene primer amplification. TCRdb's table, derived via immunoSEQ multiplex PCR, lists solely in-frame clones and lacks some. D and trimming were read from the DNA, whereas the V and J calls and clone size are those reported in that table. The sample lists 150,000 to 200,000 clones; roughly 84% were seen once. The data originate from a study of blood T cell repertoires in COVID-19. The wider study: COVID-19 samples from acute and convalescent phases originated in the United States, Italy and Spain.

In germline, CDR1 is MNHEY, CDR2 SVGAGI. V was pared by 5 bases and J by 0 bases, with 4 bases of the junction left unmatched. The CDR3 contains 14 residues. Sequencing was performed on PBMCs or T cells enriched from blood (not recorded which). The chain recombines TRBV6-5 with TRBJ2-7; 7 positions match TRBD1. This clonotype originated in a human donor with acute COVID-19. The donor label of this sample is uncertain. CDR3 loop: CASSLDRVSYEQYF. CDR3 sequence (DNA): TGTGCCAGCAGTCTCGACAGGGTCTCCTACGAGCAGTACTTC.